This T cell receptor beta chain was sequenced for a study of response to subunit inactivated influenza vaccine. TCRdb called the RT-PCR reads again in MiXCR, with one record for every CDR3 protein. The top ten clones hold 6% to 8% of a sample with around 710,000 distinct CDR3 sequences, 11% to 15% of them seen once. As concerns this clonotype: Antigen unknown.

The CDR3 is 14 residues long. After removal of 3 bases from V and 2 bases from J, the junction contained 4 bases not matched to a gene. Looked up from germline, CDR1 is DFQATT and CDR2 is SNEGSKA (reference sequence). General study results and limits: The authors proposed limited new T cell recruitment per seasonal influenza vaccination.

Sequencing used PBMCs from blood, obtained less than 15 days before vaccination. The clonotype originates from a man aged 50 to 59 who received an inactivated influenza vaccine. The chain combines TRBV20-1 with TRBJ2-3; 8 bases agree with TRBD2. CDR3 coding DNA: TGCAGTGCTAGCGGGGGGGCAATCACAGATACGCAGTATTTT. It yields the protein CSASGGAITDTQYF.